These 16 T cell receptor beta chains share one sample of origin, sequenced in a study of response to subunit inactivated influenza vaccine. TCRdb fed the RT-PCR reads into MiXCR, producing one record per CDR3 protein. The sample consists of about 830,000 distinct CDR3 sequences, about 18% of them appearing once. The sample here was PBMCs from blood, taken 5 days after vaccination. These receptors were collected from a man between 45 and 60 years old who received an inactivated influenza vaccine.

This clonotype occurred many times. The V gene is TRBV20-1, the J gene TRBJ2-5; D not resolved. Germline CDR1 and CDR2: DFQATT and SNEGSKA (reference sequence). V lost 0 bases to trimming and J lost 1 base, with 6 bases between them. The CDR3 has 13 amino acids. CDR3 protein: CSAREGSQETQYF. The CDR3 nucleotides are TGCAGTGCTAGAGAGGGCTCCCAAGAGACCCAGTACTTC.

This clonotype was counted ten times or more. The J gene is TRBJ1-3, the V gene TRBV10-2; D not certain. This CDR3 comprises 14 residues. Trimming took off 3 bases at V and 0 bases at J, with 6 bases between the two ends. Germline CDR1 reads WSHSY; CDR2 reads SAAADI. The CDR3 nucleotides read TGCGCCAGCAGTGACGGTAGCTCTGGAAACACCATATATTTT. Translated, it gives CASSDGSSGNTIYF.

This clonotype was counted many times. The chain uses TRBV10-3 and TRBJ2-6, with D unclear. In germline, CDR1 is ENHRY, CDR2 SYGVKD. The CDR3 totals 13 residues. Trimming removed 10 bases from V and 2 bases from J, with 9 bases in between. The CDR3 bases are TGTGCCAGTAGGGTAGCTGGGGCCAACGTCCTGACTTTC. The encoded protein is CASRVAGANVLTF.

The table lists this clonotype with a few counts. V gene TRBV20-1 combines with J gene TRBJ2-7; 7 bases are a match to TRBD1. After removal of 0 bases from V and 2 bases from J, the junction contained 4 bases not matched to a gene. The CDR3 length is 14 residues. Germline lookup yields CDR1 DFQATT and CDR2 SNEGSKA (reference sequence). DNA for the CDR3: TGCAGTGCTAGAGAGGACAGGAAAGCCTACGAGCAGTACTTC. Protein: CSAREDRKAYEQYF.

This chain connects TRBV15 to TRBJ2-4; 8 nucleotides align to TRBD1. V shed 0 bases, J shed 3 bases, and the junction held 10 bases outside the gene matches. Germline V gives CDR1 LNHNV, CDR2 YYDKDF (reference sequence). This CDR3 spans 18 amino acids. The CDR3: CATSREQPRGLVKNIQYF. CDR3 nucleotides: TGTGCCACCAGCAGAGAACAGCCCAGGGGGCTCGTCAAAAACATTCAGTACTTC.

This clonotype was detected a few times. The chain uses TRBV7-2 and TRBJ2-4; D not resolved. The CDR3 has 13 residues. V was cut by 1 base and J by 9 bases, with 10 bases left in between. Germline values: CDR1 SGHTA, CDR2 FQGNSA. Written as DNA, the CDR3 is TGTGCCAGCAGCTTAGGTGTAAGGGCCATTCAGTACTTC. Amino acid sequence: CASSLGVRAIQYF.

In its sample, this clonotype was seen a few times. The CDR3 region is CASSQEPGRDGYTF. CDR3 bases: TGCGCCAGCAGCCAAGAACCGGGGCGAGATGGCTACACCTTC. J is TRBJ1-2 and V is TRBV4-3, with a possible D match to TRBD1 (5 bases). This CDR3 spans 14 amino acids. CDR1 is LGHNA, CDR2 YSLEER, per germline. V gave up 0 bases and J gave up 6 bases, with 11 bases separating them.

This clonotype was found a few times. The chain recombines TRBV6-1 with TRBJ1-1, with 9 nucleotides matching TRBD1. Losses at the gene ends were 6 bases for V and 7 bases for J; bases not matched to a gene: 9. This CDR3 has 14 residues. Germline assignment: CDR1 MNHNS and CDR2 SASEGT. The chain's CDR3 is CASSPQGAFSEAFF. The CDR3 DNA follows: TGTGCCAGCAGCCCACAGGGGGCGTTCAGTGAAGCTTTCTTT.

CDR3 sequence reads: CASSAGQGLVGQYF. As DNA, the CDR3 is TGTGCCAGCAGTGCCGGGCAGGGCCTCGTAGGGCAGTACTTC. The chain links TRBV25-1 to TRBJ2-7, with D possibly being TRBD1 (5 bases). The CDR3 totals 14 residues. Germline CDR1 and CDR2: MGHDK and SYGVNS. The V end lost 4 bases, the J end lost 9 bases, and 19 bases lay between the germline ends.

J is TRBJ1-4 and V is TRBV11-2; D perhaps matches TRBD1 (5 bases). V lost 6 bases to trimming and J lost 4 bases, with 9 bases between them. Germline CDR1 is SGHAT and CDR2 is FQNNGV. CDR3 length: 13 amino acids. The CDR3 is CASRGTFNEKLFF. The CDR3 DNA is TGTGCCAGCAGAGGGACCTTTAATGAAAAACTGTTTTTT.

This chain links TRBV11-2 with TRBJ2-1; tentatively, D is TRBD2 (6 bases). Germline V gives CDR1 SGHAT, CDR2 FQNNGV. V lost 3 bases to trimming and J lost 7 bases, with 22 bases between them. CDR3 length: 17 amino acids. DNA for the CDR3: TGTGCCAGCAGCTTGGGATGGGTAGCGCGGGGAGAAAATGAGCAGTTCTTC. Translated, it gives CASSLGWVARGENEQFF.

This clonotype was counted a few times. This chain links TRBV5-6 with TRBJ2-4; D gene unclear. With 4 bases removed from V and 5 bases from J, the gap between germline ends came to 13 bases. Looked up from germline, CDR1 is SGHDT and CDR2 is YYEEEE. The CDR3 totals 14 residues. The CDR3 DNA is TGTGCCAGCAGCCCATGGACGGATGAAAACATTCAGTACTTC. Its protein product is CASSPWTDENIQYF.

This clonotype was recorded a few times. The rearrangement uses TRBV7-6 and TRBJ2-5; D may be TRBD1 (5 bases). Trimming left V 5 bases short and J 2 bases short, with 15 bases between. The CDR3 extends over 15 amino acids. CDR1 is SGHVS, CDR2 FNYEAQ, per germline. CDR3 in amino acids: CASSASAGLQETQYF. CDR3 coding DNA: TGTGCCAGCAGCGCCAGTGCAGGGTTACAAGAGACCCAGTACTTC.

The V gene is TRBV7-3, the J gene TRBJ1-1; tentatively, D is TRBD1 (6 bases). CDR1 and CDR2 (germline): SGHTA, FQGTGA. V lost 4 bases and J 1 base, leaving 13 bases between the germline ends. This CDR3 region has 15 residues. The CDR3 DNA reads TGTGCCAGCAGCTCACAGGGAGCGGGGAACACTGAAGCTTTCTTT. This encodes CASSSQGAGNTEAFF.

V usage is TRBV20-1 and J usage is TRBJ2-7; 12 bases fit TRBD2. The junction had 5 bases not matched to a gene; V was cut back by 1 base and J by 7 bases. There are 14 residues in the CDR3. CDR1 DFQATT and CDR2 SNEGSKA come from the germline V gene (reference sequence). The CDR3 is CSARASGRAEEQYF. Written as DNA, the CDR3 is TGCAGTGCTAGAGCTAGCGGGAGGGCCGAGGAGCAGTACTTC.

This clonotype was counted ten times or more. The CDR3, as DNA: TGCAGTGCTAGAGATCGGACGTTCAATTCACCCCTCCACTTT. It is translated as CSARDRTFNSPLHF. The rearrangement links TRBV20-1 to TRBJ1-6; no clear D gene. Germline V gene lookup returns CDR1 DFQATT and CDR2 SNEGSKA (reference sequence). The CDR3 has 14 residues. V gave up 0 bases and J gave up 7 bases, with 10 bases separating them.